This section outlines one T cell receptor (beta chain) sequence together with its context. Here immunoSEQ multiplex PCR was the method, and the copy in TCRdb shows in-frame clones only, minus some. The data show some 77,000 clones, with 85% to 90% seen just once and approximately 7.6% held by the top ten. These data originate in a study of control samples from healthy donors and cancer patients. The CDR3 is made up of 15 amino acids. Germline assignment: CDR1 KGHDR and CDR2 SFDVKD. Trimming at V came to 3 bases and at J to 5 bases, leaving 5 bases not matched to a gene. The rearrangement uses TRBV24-1 and TRBJ2-3, with 9 bases identical to TRBD1. This TCR derives from an older woman in good health. The sequencing input was blood. CDR3 sequence (DNA): TGTGCCACCAGTGATCGAGGACAGGGGAAAGATACGCAGTATTTT. Its protein is CATSDRGQGKDTQYF.